This section outlines one T cell receptor beta chain sequence together with its context. From germline, CDR1 is MNHEY and CDR2 SMNVEV (reference sequence). V shed 8 bases and J 3 bases; nucleotides not matched to a gene: 9. This CDR3 has 14 amino acids. The entry originates in a study of T-cell reconstitution after alpha-beta-depleted transplantation in children. TCRbeta library preparation incorporated unique molecular identifiers. Each CDR3 protein is one row after TCRdb ran MiXCR on the PCR reads. The data contain 450,000 to 600,000 distinct CDR3 sequences, around 18% of them singletons. The receptor was isolated from a human donor who donated a stem cell graft to a child with acute lymphoblastic leukemia. The sample was PBMCs from the stem cell graft donor, taken from the stem cell graft. This sequence joins TRBV27 and TRBJ2-7; 8 bases align to TRBD2. The CDR3 bases are TGTGCCAGCGGTCCGGGACTAGGGGACTACGAGCAGTACTTC. Protein product: CASGPGLGDYEQYF.